These T cell receptor beta chains were read from a single sample in a study of blood T cell repertoires in COVID-19. Assay used: immunoSEQ multiplex PCR; TCRdb lists only in-frame clones, some missing. The sample lists 270,000 or so clones; 82% were seen once. Material: peripheral blood. Receptor source: a woman under 30 with acute or convalescent COVID-19. The conserved cysteine and the conserved F or W are not part of the CDR3 here.

>TRBJ1-5|TRBV19
ASSIARQGRAAGQPQH
>TRBJ2-7|TRBV6-2/TRBV6-3
ASSVLAGEQY
>TRBJ2-1|TRBV7-3
ASSSYSGSRNEQF
>TRBJ1-1|TRBV12-3/TRBV12-4
ASSRHRGTEAF
>TRBJ2-6|TRBV7-9
ASRPPPLRGANVLT
>TRBJ1-4|TRBV19
ASSIWAGGDEKLF
>TRBJ2-7|TRBV19
ASSILTGSYEQY
>TRBJ1-2|TRBV5-1
ASSFHPQGELDGYT
>TRBJ1-5|TRBV28
ASSLDRPYQPQH
>TRBJ2-4|TRBV7-9
ASSSRRDSRDIQY
>TRBJ1-6|TRBV28
ASRAQGRDSPLH
>TRBJ2-7|TRBV6-6
ASSYASEQY
>TRBJ2-7|TRBV29-1
SVEKEEGASYEQY
>TRBJ2-5|TRBV5-1
ASSLAVLERETQY
>TRBJ1-4|TRBV2
ASSGFETNEKLF
>TRBJ2-7|TRBV6-2/TRBV6-3
ASSYSTSGRYEQY
>TRBJ2-7|TRBV25-1
ASSDPGLVGYEQY
>TRBJ2-2|TRBV27
ASRESTGELF